These T cell receptor beta chains were read from a single sample in a study of T cell responses to AZD1222 COVID-19 vaccine. Libraries were prepared by immunoSEQ multiplex PCR; TCRdb keeps only in-frame clonotypes and omits some of them. The top ten hold about an eighth of the sample, which has 65,000 to 85,000 clones, about 80% seen once. The sequencing used peripheral blood, collected 28 days after the second AZD1222 dose. These receptors came from an adult who received the AZD1222 COVID-19 vaccine. CDR3s leave out the opening cysteine and the closing phenylalanine or tryptophan. D genes are given only for firm matches. Clone size is shown for a subset of rows, as once, few, many or a class of expanded clone.

clone_size	d_call	v_call	j_call	cdr3_aa
.	.	TRBV6-1	TRBJ1-5	ASSEEWPQH
.	TRBD1	TRBV27	TRBJ1-5	ASSPITGVSNQPQH
.	TRBD1	TRBV6-2/TRBV6-3	TRBJ2-2	ASSSDRGFNTGELF
.	.	TRBV7-9	TRBJ2-5	ASSLMGETQY
.	TRBD1	TRBV5-1	TRBJ1-1	ASSDLGGRTGAKAF
.	.	TRBV10-1	TRBJ2-5	ASSTDRYRQETQY
.	.	TRBV3-1/TRBV3-2	TRBJ2-3	ASSQAGGASADTQY
.	.	TRBV12-3/TRBV12-4	TRBJ1-2	ASSGHNYGYT
.	.	TRBV25-1	TRBJ1-2	ASSDVGRTPYGYT
.	.	TRBV5-4	TRBJ1-1	ASSLAGITTTGAF
.	.	TRBV5-6	TRBJ2-3	ASSLADTQY
once	.	TRBV6-5	TRBJ1-3	AISPYRTSGNTIY
.	TRBD1	TRBV28	TRBJ1-2	ASSPRSGTGGAFRSGYT
.	.	TRBV7-6	TRBJ2-7	ASSFLPRDPNEQY
.	TRBD1	TRBV4-1	TRBJ1-4	ASRQQGSNEKLF
.	TRBD1	TRBV2	TRBJ2-7	ASSDGTGVPSGRVFRTSSYEQY
.	.	TRBV6-5	TRBJ1-5	ASSSRVAGSNQPQH
.	.	TRBV3-1/TRBV3-2	TRBJ2-7	ASSQASYEQY
.	.	TRBV2	TRBJ1-4	ASNRDANEKLF
.	TRBD1	TRBV5-4	TRBJ1-4	ASSFSGQGPGEKLF
.	.	TRBV27	TRBJ2-7	ASSLDSTYEQY
.	.	TRBV3-1/TRBV3-2	TRBJ1-6	ASSPTNGWRSPLH
.	.	TRBV14	TRBJ1-1	ASSGMAIGQGTEAF
.	TRBD1	TRBV28	TRBJ1-6	ASSFDRGYSPLH
once	.	TRBV3-1/TRBV3-2	TRBJ1-1	ASSQDTLTEAF
.	TRBD2	TRBV19	TRBJ2-2	ASSIYTSGGTGELF
.	.	TRBV6-2/TRBV6-3	TRBJ2-3	ASSSRGGTDTQY
.	.	TRBV6-2/TRBV6-3	TRBJ1-5	ASSPYSRRGLSNQPQH
.	TRBD1	TRBV6-5	TRBJ1-2	ASSGQGWYGYT
.	.	TRBV28	TRBJ2-6	ASGTEALWTGANVLT
.	TRBD1	TRBV3-1/TRBV3-2	TRBJ1-3	ASSRQGVPGNTIY
.	.	TRBV12-3/TRBV12-4	TRBJ1-1	ASSLGGNTEAF
.	.	TRBV5-6	TRBJ1-6	ASSFSPGSPLH
.	.	TRBV19	TRBJ2-7	ATKGAGLYEQY
.	.	TRBV10-3	TRBJ1-4	AISASTNEKLF
few	.	TRBV6-4	TRBJ2-2	ASSIDGTGELF
.	TRBD1	TRBV6-1	TRBJ1-4	ASSEATGGYEKLF
.	TRBD2	TRBV5-4	TRBJ2-5	ASSSWSGGAQETQY
once	TRBD2	TRBV28	TRBJ2-5	ASNREDLETQY
.	.	TRBV6-4	TRBJ2-6	ASSVVSGANVLT
.	TRBD2	TRBV18	TRBJ2-3	ASSPKGSGGSTDTQY
many	.	TRBV7-9	TRBJ2-7	ASSTDGTEQY
.	.	TRBV24-1	TRBJ1-5	ATSEPADSNQPQH
few	TRBD1	TRBV30	TRBJ1-1	AWRGQINTEAF
.	.	TRBV5-1	TRBJ2-2	ASSLALVGVGELF
once	.	TRBV9	TRBJ2-3	ASSVDRMTDTQY
.	.	TRBV6-5	TRBJ2-3	ASRDPGPRDTQY
.	.	TRBV9	TRBJ1-4	ASSVGTGEVEKLF
once	TRBD1	TRBV5-6	TRBJ1-4	ASSFSGADRGYEKLF
.	.	TRBV5-4	TRBJ1-1	ASSLSQVNTEAF
once	TRBD1	TRBV5-1	TRBJ1-4	ASSLAGQGGSEKLF
.	.	TRBV7-9	TRBJ1-5	ASGSGGPQH